The clone carrying this T cell receptor (beta chain) has a count of ten or more. Its target is not known. These data originate in a study of CD8 T cells in ankylosing spondylitis. General study findings and limits: Disease-associated clones were reportedly significantly overrepresented in matched ankylosing spondylitis synovial fluid. Within ankylosing spondylitis blood, a TCR beta motif made up of eight or nine highly homologous variants appeared to be characteristic. Past research had described some motif variants in reactive arthritis synovial fluid and blood.

V lost 0 bases to trimming and J lost 2 bases; unmatched junction nucleotides: 6. CDR1 is SGHTA and CDR2 is FQGNSA in the germline V gene. The CDR3 is 17 amino acids. A single record per CDR3 protein comes from TCRdb applying MiXCR to the 5' RACE reads. Altogether some 840,000 distinct CDR3 sequences are present, 12% being singletons, with the ten largest covering about 0.5%. The clonotype originates from a male donor with ankylosing spondylitis. The sequencing sample was made of blood, either unsorted or a sorted T cell fraction (not recorded which). The chain uses TRBV7-2 and TRBJ2-3; 9 bases are a match to TRBD2. The CDR3 loop is CASSLALAGPITDTQYF. Written as DNA, the CDR3 is TGTGCCAGCAGCTTAGCGCTAGCGGGGCCTATCACAGATACGCAGTATTTT.